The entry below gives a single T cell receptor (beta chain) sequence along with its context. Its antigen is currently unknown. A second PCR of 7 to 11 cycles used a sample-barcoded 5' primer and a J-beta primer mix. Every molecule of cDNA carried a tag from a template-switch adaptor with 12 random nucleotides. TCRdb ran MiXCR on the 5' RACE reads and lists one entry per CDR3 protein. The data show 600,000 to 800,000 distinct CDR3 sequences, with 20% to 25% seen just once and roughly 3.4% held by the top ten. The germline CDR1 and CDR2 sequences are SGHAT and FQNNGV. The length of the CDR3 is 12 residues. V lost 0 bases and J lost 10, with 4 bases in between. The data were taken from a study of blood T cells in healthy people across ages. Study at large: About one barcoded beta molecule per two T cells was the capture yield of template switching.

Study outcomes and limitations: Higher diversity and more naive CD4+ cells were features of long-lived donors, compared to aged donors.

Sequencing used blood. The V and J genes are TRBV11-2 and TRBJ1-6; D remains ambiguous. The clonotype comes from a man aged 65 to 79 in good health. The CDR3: CASSLEYSPLHF. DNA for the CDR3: TGTGCCAGCAGCTTAGAATACTCACCCCTCCACTTT.